The clone carrying this TCR beta chain was detected ten times or more. This entry is derived from a study of blood T cells in healthy people across ages. About the research overall: There was about one barcoded beta molecule captured by template switching per two T cells.

A sample-barcoded 5' primer and a J-beta primer mix were used in a second PCR of about 7 to 12 cycles. Using its own MiXCR run on the 5' RACE reads, TCRdb lists one record per CDR3 protein. The sample includes about 930,000 distinct CDR3 sequences, 25% to 30% of them seen just once. CDR1 and CDR2 from the germline V gene are SGHTA and FQGNSA. Trimming took off 0 bases at V and 0 bases at J, with 12 bases between the two ends. CDR3 length equals 16 residues. The same sample was also used in a study of T cells of mothers and their children.

The clonotype was recovered from a woman in her thirties or forties in good health. Sequences were obtained from blood. The chain has TRBV7-2 and TRBJ2-7, with a possible D match to TRBD2 (6 bases). The CDR3 bases are TGTGCCAGCAGCTTAGCTGGAGGCGGGATCTCCTACGAGCAGTACTTC. Translation: CASSLAGGGISYEQYF.